Shown below are 31 T cell receptor beta chains from a single sample sequenced in a study of beta chain features in type 1 diabetes. Study results and caveats: Shortening of TCRB CDR3s, moderate but significant, appeared in all four CD4+ subsets of Type 1 diabetes patients.

Their specific antigens are unknown. Expressed TCRB transcripts were sequenced because the isolated RNA had all been reverse transcribed beforehand. TCRdb keeps only in-frame clones here, not all; method: immunoSEQ multiplex PCR. The repertoire holds more than 250,000 clones, with roughly 21% as singletons. The sample comprised naive CD4+ T cells from blood. The receptor source for this set is a woman between 35 and 50 years old with type 1 diabetes.

The chain is built from TRBV4-1 and TRBJ2-1, with 10 bases fitting TRBD2. V trimming: 3 bases; J trimming: 4 bases; junction bases outside the gene matches: 15. CDR1 is MGHRA, CDR2 YSYEKL, per germline. This CDR3 has 19 residues. The CDR3 sequence: CASSHRAGLAGESYNEQFF. The CDR3 nucleotides are TGCGCCAGCAGCCACAGGGCAGGGCTAGCGGGAGAATCATACAATGAGCAGTTCTTC.

This clone was seen a few times. The chain is built from TRBV4-3 and TRBJ2-3, with 7 nucleotides matching TRBD1. The V gene's germline CDR1 is LGHNA and CDR2 YSLEER. V trimming: 4 bases; J trimming: 4 bases; junction bases outside the gene matches: 5. The CDR3 is made up of 14 amino acids. CDR3 sequence (DNA): TGCGCCAGCAGCCTGGGACAGACACCAGATACGCAGTATTTT. Translated, it gives CASSLGQTPDTQYF.

There are a few counts of this clone. The V and J genes are TRBV28 and TRBJ1-1, with D unclear. Germline CDR1 reads MDHEN; CDR2 reads SYDVKM. The CDR3 spans 13 residues. The V end lost 2 bases, the J end lost 3 bases, and 7 bases lay between the germline ends. The CDR3 nucleotides are TGTGCCAGCAGTTTACCGGACTACACTGAAGCTTTCTTT. The encoded protein is CASSLPDYTEAFF.

The chain employs TRBV29-1 and TRBJ1-1; 11 bases fit TRBD1. This CDR3 region has 13 residues. With V trimmed by 1 base and J by 8 bases, 3 bases remained unmatched. The germline V gene has CDR1 SQVTM and CDR2 ANQGSEA. DNA for the CDR3: TGCAGCGTTGAAGGCTGGACAGGGGGCGAAGCTTTCTTT. Translating gives CSVEGWTGGEAFF.

The CDR3 reads CAWSRGVGEKLFF. CDR3 nucleotide sequence: TGTGCCTGGTCCAGGGGGGTCGGAGAAAAACTGTTTTTT. The rearrangement links TRBV30 to TRBJ1-4; 7 bases are shared with TRBD1. The CDR3 runs 13 residues. Germline CDR1 GTSNPN, CDR2 SVGIG (reference sequence). The junction had 8 bases not matched to a gene; V was cut back by 5 bases and J by 8 bases.

This clone showed up just a few times. The gene calls are TRBV18 and TRBJ2-7, with 9 bases matching TRBD1. Trimming at V came to 5 bases and at J to 5 bases, leaving 10 bases not matched to a gene. The V gene's germline CDR1 is KGHSH and CDR2 LQKENI. CDR3 size: 15 residues. CDR3 bases: TGTGCCAGCTCAAGACCGGGACAGGGTTTCCACGAGCAGTACTTC. Residues: CASSRPGQGFHEQYF.

This clone was observed a few times. This chain joins TRBV29-1 and TRBJ2-3; 14 nucleotides line up with TRBD2. V shed 5 bases, J shed 3 bases, and the junction held 7 bases outside the gene matches. This CDR3 is 16 amino acids long. CDR1 is SQVTM and CDR2 is ANQGSEA in the germline V gene. The CDR3 sequence: CSVYGTSGSDTDTQYF. The CDR3 nucleotides read TGCAGCGTTTACGGGACTAGCGGGAGCGATACAGATACGCAGTATTTT.

This chain uses TRBV2 with TRBJ2-2, with 12 positions matching TRBD2. With V trimmed by 5 bases and J by 6 bases, 4 bases remained unmatched. The CDR3 spans 15 residues. Germline CDR1 is SNHLY and CDR2 is FYNNEI. DNA for the CDR3: TGTGCCAGCAGTCCTAGCGGGGGGGTAGCCGGGGAGCTGTTTTTT. This sequence encodes CASSPSGGVAGELFF.

V and J are TRBV27 and TRBJ2-3; a possible D gene is TRBD2 (6 bases). The germline V gene has CDR1 MNHEY and CDR2 SMNVEV (reference sequence). CDR3 length equals 15 residues. V dropped 8 bases and J dropped 2 bases, with 17 bases sitting between them. CDR3 residues: CASGPWAGFTDTQYF. The CDR3 coding sequence is TGTGCCAGCGGACCCTGGGCGGGGTTCACAGATACGCAGTATTTT.

In its sample, this clone was seen a few times. The chain joins TRBV2 to TRBJ1-2; 7 bases fit TRBD1. Germline values: CDR1 SNHLY, CDR2 FYNNEI. The CDR3 is 12 residues long. With V trimmed by 5 bases and J by 6 bases, 3 bases remained unmatched. The CDR3 region is CASSPTGDGYTF. The CDR3 region has the DNA TGTGCCAGCAGTCCCACAGGGGATGGCTACACCTTC.

This clone was observed a few times. The CDR3 here is CASSNNQAGSYEQYF. The CDR3, as DNA: TGTGCCAGCAGCAACAATCAGGCGGGCTCCTACGAGCAGTACTTC. This chain connects TRBV21-1 to TRBJ2-7; TRBD2, the table's D call, lacks a check against the DNA. TRBV21-1 represents a pseudogene. The CDR3 consists of 15 residues.

The chain is built from TRBV4-2 and TRBJ2-2; TRBD2 agrees at 9 bases. J was trimmed by 4 bases and V by 0 bases; bases with no gene match: 6. Germline CDR1 LGHNA, CDR2 YNFKEQ. This CDR3 is built from 17 residues. Written as DNA, the CDR3 is TGTGCCAGCAGCCAAGATTCGGTAGCGGGAGCCACCGGGGAGCTGTTTTTT. Protein: CASSQDSVAGATGELFF.

The sample holds a few counts of this clone. This sequence joins TRBV7-2 and TRBJ2-1, with 11 bases lining up with TRBD2. This CDR3 has 18 amino acids. The germline gives CDR1 SGHTA, CDR2 FQGNSA. V shed 2 bases, J shed 4 bases, and the junction held 10 bases outside the gene matches. This chain's CDR3 is CASSLRLAGRGEYNEQFF. The CDR3 DNA reads as TGTGCCAGCAGCTTACGACTAGCGGGGCGTGGAGAGTACAATGAGCAGTTCTTC.

The J gene is TRBJ1-4, the V gene TRBV27; D unclear. Per germline, CDR1 MNHEY and CDR2 SMNVEV (reference sequence). Between the trimmed V and J ends, which lost 3 bases and 4 bases, there was a span of 9 bases. The CDR3 is 14 residues long. The CDR3, as DNA: TGTGCCAGCAGTTTCCTGTTCGGTAATGAAAAACTGTTTTTT. Translating it yields CASSFLFGNEKLFF.

The gene calls are TRBV19 and TRBJ2-2, with TRBD1 matching over 10 bases. CDR1 LNHDA and CDR2 SQIVND come from the germline V gene (reference sequence). There are 16 residues in the CDR3. The V segment lost 6 bases and the J segment 5 bases; nucleotides outside the gene matches: 9. CDR3 coding DNA: TGTGCCAGTAGGTCTCGACAGGGGGCTAGAACCGGGGAGCTGTTTTTT. It specifies CASRSRQGARTGELFF.

The rearrangement links TRBV9 to TRBJ1-2; 7 bases agree with TRBD1. The CDR3 runs 13 residues. CDR1 and CDR2 (germline): SGDLS, YYNGEE. Germline trimming cut 2 bases from V and 5 bases from J; bases unmatched to any gene: 3. CDR3 nucleotide sequence: TGTGCCAGCAGCGTGAGGGACAGTTATGGCTACACCTTC. It specifies CASSVRDSYGYTF. The variable domain in full, with the rest retrieved from reference TRBV9 and TRBJ1-2, is DSGVTQTPKHLITATGQRVTLRCSPRSGDLSVYWYQQSLDQGLQFLIQYYNGEERAKGNILERFSAQQFPDLHSELNLSSLELGDSALYFCASSVRDSYGYTFGSGTRLTVV.

This clone has more than one count but fewer than ten. This chain joins TRBV19 and TRBJ1-1; D gene ambiguous. The germline V gene has CDR1 LNHDA and CDR2 SQIVND (reference sequence). V was trimmed by 6 bases and J by 4 bases, leaving 15 bases between them. The CDR3 loop spans 14 amino acids. CDR3 sequence reads: CASSPAGGPTEAFF. The DNA for the CDR3 is TGTGCCAGTAGCCCCGCGGGAGGGCCCACTGAAGCTTTCTTT.

CDR3 loop: CASSTHGTGGGNEQFF. For the CDR3, the DNA is TGTGCCAGCAGCACACACGGGACAGGGGGTGGGAATGAGCAGTTCTTC. The rearrangement links TRBV28 to TRBJ2-1; 11 nucleotides line up with TRBD1. V was pared by 6 bases and J by 7 bases, with 11 bases of the junction left unmatched. Germline CDR1 reads MDHEN; CDR2 reads SYDVKM. The CDR3 is 16 amino acids.

The rearrangement uses TRBV18 and TRBJ2-7; D unresolved. CDR1 KGHSH and CDR2 LQKENI come from the germline V gene. This CDR3 is 14 amino acids long. V was pared by 0 bases and J by 5 bases, with 11 bases between. The CDR3 nucleotides are TGTGCCAGCTCACCACCGGTGTTACGGGACGAGCAGTACTTC. Translated, it gives CASSPPVLRDEQYF.

CDR3 sequence (DNA): TGTGCCAGCAGCTTGGAGACGGGCACTGAAGCTTTCTTT. Translation: CASSLETGTEAFF. The gene calls are TRBV7-9 and TRBJ1-1; D unclear. CDR1 SEHNR and CDR2 FQNEAQ come from the germline V gene (reference sequence). Trimming removed 3 bases from V and 4 bases from J, with 9 bases in between. This CDR3 has 13 residues.

This chain links TRBV6-6 with TRBJ1-5; 8 bases line up with TRBD1. Trimming removed 7 bases from V and 4 bases from J; junction bases left unmatched: 6. The V gene's germline CDR1 is MNHNY and CDR2 SVGAGI (reference sequence). This CDR3 has 14 amino acids. This chain's CDR3 is CASITGGSNQPQHF. CDR3 in DNA: TGTGCCAGCATTACAGGGGGTTCTAATCAGCCCCAGCATTTT.

The rearrangement joins TRBV27 to TRBJ1-2; 8 nucleotides align to TRBD1. This CDR3 is 13 amino acids long. Germline V gives CDR1 MNHEY, CDR2 SMNVEV (reference sequence). V lost 11 bases to trimming and J lost 6 bases; unmatched junction nucleotides: 11. CDR3 DNA: TGTGCCGGAGAGTCAGGGGGCGCAGATGGCTACACCTTC. It codes for CAGESGGADGYTF.

The chain links TRBV7-3 to TRBJ1-1; 7 nucleotides align to TRBD1. The length of the CDR3 is 14 residues. Germline values: CDR1 SGHTA, CDR2 FQGTGA. V lost 4 bases to trimming and J lost 3 bases; unmatched junction nucleotides: 5. The CDR3, as DNA: TGTGCCAGCAGCTCTACAGGGGTGGACACTGAAGCTTTCTTT. It translates to CASSSTGVDTEAFF.

This clone has just a few counts. This rearrangement joins TRBV7-2 to TRBJ2-4, with TRBD2 matching over 7 bases. CDR1 and CDR2 (germline): SGHTA, FQGNSA. The V gene end was trimmed by 5 bases and the J gene end by 6 bases; junction bases not matched to a gene: 4. This CDR3 comprises 13 residues. The CDR3 sequence: CASSAGDINIQYF. In DNA form, the CDR3 reads TGTGCCAGCAGCGCGGGGGATATAAACATTCAGTACTTC.

The V gene is TRBV9, the J gene TRBJ2-7; TRBD2 might be the D (6 bases). There are 15 residues in the CDR3. Germline V CDR1 and CDR2: SGDLS, YYNGEE. V lost 3 bases and J 3 bases, leaving 16 bases between the germline ends. CDR3 sequence: CASSASAGRNYEQYF. The CDR3 DNA reads as TGTGCCAGCAGCGCATCGGCGGGACGGAACTACGAGCAGTACTTC.

J is TRBJ2-5 and V is TRBV29-1; the match to TRBD2 covers 7 bases. V shed 4 bases and J 4 bases; nucleotides not matched to a gene: 9. CDR1 SQVTM and CDR2 ANQGSEA come from the germline V gene. The CDR3 totals 14 residues. DNA of the CDR3: TGCAGCGTTGTTGGGAGGGCCTTCCGAGAGACCCAGTACTTC. Translated: CSVVGRAFRETQYF.

This clone has a handful of counts. The V and J genes are TRBV20-1 and TRBJ2-1; the D gene is possibly TRBD1 (6 bases). V was cut by 5 bases and J by 10 bases, with 12 bases left in between. The CDR3 spans 11 residues. Looked up from germline, CDR1 is DFQATT and CDR2 is SNEGSKA (reference sequence). Here the CDR3 DNA reads TGCAGTGCTGGGAAAGGGACAGAGCAGTTCTTC. Translated: CSAGKGTEQFF.

This clone has a handful of counts. V usage is TRBV30 and J usage is TRBJ2-5; 13 bases fit TRBD2. Trimming at V came to 2 bases and at J to 5 bases, leaving 8 bases not matched to a gene. In germline, CDR1 is GTSNPN, CDR2 SVGIG (reference sequence). This CDR3 comprises 16 residues. The CDR3 DNA follows: TGTGCCTGGAGTCCCCGGGGACTAGCGGGAAGGGAGACCCAGTACTTC. This sequence encodes CAWSPRGLAGRETQYF.

This clone has more than one count but fewer than ten. The chain uses TRBV25-1 and TRBJ1-2; 7 nucleotides agree with TRBD1. CDR1 is MGHDK and CDR2 is SYGVNS in the germline V gene. Trimming cost V 3 bases and J 7 bases; bases outside gene matches: 5. The length of the CDR3 is 13 residues. CDR3 sequence (DNA): TGTGCCAGCAGTGATTGGGGGACAGCTGGCTACACCTTC. This translates into CASSDWGTAGYTF.

This clone was counted a few times. The rearrangement joins TRBV4-3 to TRBJ1-4, with D maybe TRBD1 (6 bases). This CDR3 is built from 15 residues. Germline CDR1 LGHNA, CDR2 YSLEER. V shed 2 bases and J shed 2 bases, with 9 bases lying between them. The CDR3 spells CASSQTRGTNEKLFF. The DNA for the CDR3 is TGCGCCAGCAGCCAAACCAGGGGCACTAATGAAAAACTGTTTTTT.

This clone appeared a few times. The rearrangement joins TRBV7-9 to TRBJ1-1; D ambiguous. This CDR3 spans 16 amino acids. CDR1 and CDR2 from the germline V gene are SEHNR and FQNEAQ (reference sequence). Between the trimmed V and J ends, which lost 5 bases and 2 bases, there was a span of 18 bases. The CDR3 DNA reads as TGTGCCAGCAGCCCGTTTGTCGGACTTATTAACACTGAAGCTTTCTTT. Translated, it gives CASSPFVGLINTEAFF.